Only a few counts were recorded for the clone carrying this T cell receptor (beta chain). Its antigen is not identified. This record belongs to a study of type 1 regulatory T cells. This CDR3 region has 12 residues. The germline CDR1 and CDR2 sequences are SGHVS and FQNEAQ. Trimming took off 3 bases at V and 6 bases at J, with 8 bases between the two ends. TCRdb reprocessed the reads with MiXCR, giving one entry per CDR3 protein. The data show approximately 43,000 distinct CDR3 sequences, 10% to 15% seen once. The sample taken for sequencing was cultured non-Tr1 T cells, either the whole culture or a sorted T cell fraction (not recorded which). The receptor was derived from a human donor in good health. The chain uses TRBV7-8 and TRBJ1-1; D uncertain. Written as DNA, the CDR3 is TGTGCCAGCAGCTTTGGGTTGGCTGAAGCTTTCTTT. It encodes CASSFGLAEAFF.